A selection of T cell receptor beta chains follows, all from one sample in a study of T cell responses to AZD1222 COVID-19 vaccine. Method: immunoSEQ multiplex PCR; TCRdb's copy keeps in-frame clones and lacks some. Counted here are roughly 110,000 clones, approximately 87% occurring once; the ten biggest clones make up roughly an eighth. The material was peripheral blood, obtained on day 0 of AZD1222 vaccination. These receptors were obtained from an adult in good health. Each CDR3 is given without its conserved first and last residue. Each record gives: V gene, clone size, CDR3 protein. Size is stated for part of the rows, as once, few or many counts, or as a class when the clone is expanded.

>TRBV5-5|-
ASSFLGRTGELF
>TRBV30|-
AWGQGGSPLH
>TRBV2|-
ASRSPGTAYEQY
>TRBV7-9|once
ASSLALDSQY
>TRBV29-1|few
SVTGQGGTGELF
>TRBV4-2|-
ASSQVSGTVGNTIY
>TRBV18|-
ASSRVLDYGYT
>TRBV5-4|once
ASSHLNEQY
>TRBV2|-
ASSVTGPKADEQF
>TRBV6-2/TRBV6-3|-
ASSPRRDRGSYEQY
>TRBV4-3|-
ASSNREGETQY
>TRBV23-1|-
ASSQLRRGETWNGYT
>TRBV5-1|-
ASSLGGGGQFSEQY
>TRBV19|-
ASSGPQGGNEKLF
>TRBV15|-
ATRTSDSYEQY
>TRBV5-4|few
ASSLGGASTNEKLF
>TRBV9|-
ASSEGWGTLGGTEAF
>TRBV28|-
ASSRSGNSYEQY